The 17 T cell receptor beta chains in this list originate from one sample, sequenced in a study of blood T cells in healthy people across ages. With a J-beta primer mix and a sample-barcoded 5' primer, a second PCR ran about 6 to 11 cycles. In TCRdb, the 5' RACE reads were re-called with MiXCR into one record per CDR3 protein. The data hold about 770,000 distinct CDR3 sequences, with approximately 44% observed a single time. What was sequenced was blood. The receptors here all came from a man aged 55 to 69 in good health.

At least ten counts were recorded for this clonotype. The rearrangement uses TRBV20-1 and TRBJ1-2; perhaps TRBD1 as D (5 bases). CDR1 and CDR2 (germline): DFQATT, SNEGSKA (reference sequence). V dropped 3 bases and J dropped 8 bases, with 22 bases sitting between them. The CDR3 sequence is 15 residues long. As DNA, the CDR3 is TGCAGTGCTAGTCAGTCCTCCGGGGCCCACCAGGGCTACACCTTC. Translating gives CSASQSSGAHQGYTF.

The chain links TRBV27 to TRBJ2-1; perhaps TRBD2 as D (6 bases). Looked up from germline, CDR1 is MNHEY and CDR2 is SMNVEV (reference sequence). This CDR3 region has 14 residues. V lost 3 bases, J lost 8 bases, and 14 bases lay in between. Written as DNA, the CDR3 is TGTGCCAGCAGTTTTTCGGGGGTTGGCGATGAGCAGTTCTTC. Translating gives CASSFSGVGDEQFF.

The chain is built from TRBV5-1 and TRBJ2-7; 10 bases are shared with TRBD1. V trimming: 7 bases; J trimming: 3 bases; junction bases outside the gene matches: 4. The CDR3 spans 13 residues. Germline CDR1 reads SGHRS; CDR2 reads YFSETQ. In DNA, the CDR3 is TGCGCCAGCGGGTGGACAGGGGGCTACGAGCAGTACTTC. As protein: CASGWTGGYEQYF.

The V and J genes are TRBV4-1 and TRBJ1-2; 8 bases match TRBD1. The ends lost 0 bases at V and 5 bases at J; junction bases unmatched: 11. Germline CDR1 is MGHRA and CDR2 is YSYEKL. There are 17 residues in the CDR3. Here the CDR3 DNA reads TGCGCCAGCAGCCAAGAAGGATCAGACAGGGGCGCATATGGCTACACCTTC. Its protein is CASSQEGSDRGAYGYTF.

J is TRBJ2-5 and V is TRBV6-1; no clear D gene. V shed 6 bases and J shed 7 bases, with 12 bases lying between them. This CDR3 comprises 12 residues. Germline assignment: CDR1 MNHNS and CDR2 SASEGT. This chain's CDR3 is CASSAIPPTQYF. CDR3 DNA: TGTGCCAGCAGCGCAATCCCCCCGACCCAGTACTTC.

This clonotype was counted ten times or more. This chain connects TRBV12-3 or TRBV12-4 to TRBJ2-7; no clear D. The length of the CDR3 is 12 residues. Between the trimmed V and J ends, which lost 2 bases and 2 bases, there was a span of 4 bases. The CDR3 DNA sequence: TGTGCCAGCAGTTTATCCCCCTACGAGCAGTACTTC. Translated: CASSLSPYEQYF.

The chain employs TRBV5-1 and TRBJ1-2; D gene ambiguous. Germline V CDR1 and CDR2: SGHRS, YFSETQ. The CDR3 consists of 14 residues. V was trimmed by 0 bases and J by 2 bases, leaving 8 bases between them. The CDR3 protein is CASSLASVNYGYTF. The CDR3 DNA sequence: TGCGCCAGCAGCTTGGCTTCAGTGAACTATGGCTACACCTTC.

The genes are TRBV11-2 and TRBJ2-3, with 7 bases that match TRBD2. J gave up 4 bases and V 6 bases, and 13 bases lay outside the gene matches. The CDR3 sequence is 16 residues long. Germline V CDR1 and CDR2: SGHAT, FQNNGV. DNA for the CDR3: TGTGCCAGCAGTCAAAAGTTCGGGGGGAGGGCAGATACGCAGTATTTT. Amino acid sequence: CASSQKFGGRADTQYF.

V and J are TRBV5-1 and TRBJ2-2, with TRBD2 identical over 11 bases. Trimming cost V 4 bases and J 4 bases; bases outside gene matches: 6. CDR3 size: 16 residues. CDR1 is SGHRS and CDR2 is YFSETQ in the germline V gene. CDR3: CASSGTSGGSTGELFF. In DNA, the CDR3 is TGCGCCAGCAGCGGTACTAGCGGGGGTTCCACCGGGGAGCTGTTTTTT.

J is TRBJ2-5 and V is TRBV14; D unresolved. Germline CDR1 reads SGHDN; CDR2 reads FVKESK. V lost 0 bases to trimming and J lost 7 bases, with 9 bases between them. This CDR3 contains 13 residues. The CDR3 is CASSQDRYRTQYF. The CDR3, as DNA: TGTGCCAGCAGCCAAGATCGCTATCGGACCCAGTACTTC. The full variable domain, in which reference TRBV14 and TRBJ2-5 provide the parts outside the CDR3, is EAGVTQFPSHSVIEKGQTVTLRCDPISGHDNLYWYRRVMGKEIKFLLHFVKESKQDESGMPNNRFLAERTGGTYSTLKVQPAELEDSGVYFCASSQDRYRTQYFGPGTRLLVL.

This clonotype was counted between two and nine times. The V gene is TRBV4-3, the J gene TRBJ1-6; no firm D call. The CDR3 spans 16 residues. Germline loops: CDR1 LGHNA, CDR2 YSLEER. V was shortened by 2 bases and J by 0 bases, with 8 bases between the two germline ends. CDR3 residues: CASSQIQSSYNSPLHF. The CDR3 DNA is TGCGCCAGCAGCCAAATACAGAGCTCCTATAATTCACCCCTCCACTTT.

This clonotype was seen a few times. The chain uses TRBV20-1 and TRBJ2-5; 9 bases align to TRBD2. CDR3 length equals 16 residues. V lost 1 base, J lost 5 bases, and 11 bases stayed unmatched. CDR1 is DFQATT, CDR2 SNEGSKA, per germline (reference sequence). This chain's CDR3 is CSARVLGLAGWETQYF. CDR3 DNA: TGCAGTGCTAGAGTCCTCGGCCTAGCGGGGTGGGAGACCCAGTACTTC.

The rearrangement joins TRBV18 to TRBJ2-7; perhaps TRBD2 as D (6 bases). This CDR3 is 13 amino acids long. From germline, CDR1 is KGHSH and CDR2 LQKENI. With 9 bases removed from V and 5 bases from J, the gap between germline ends came to 17 bases. This CDR3 is CASKQEGLHEQYF. CDR3 DNA: TGTGCCAGTAAACAGGAGGGGCTGCACGAGCAGTACTTC.

The chain is built from TRBV18 and TRBJ1-6; 8 bases are shared with TRBD1. J was trimmed by 3 bases and V by 5 bases; bases with no gene match: 6. Germline V gene sequence: CDR1 KGHSH, CDR2 LQKENI. This CDR3 region has 16 residues. The CDR3 DNA follows: TGTGCCAGCTCAGCGACAGGGGAGCTCTATAATTCACCCCTCCACTTT. Translated, it gives CASSATGELYNSPLHF.

A few counts support this clonotype. The V gene is TRBV7-2, the J gene TRBJ2-1, with no clear D. V was clipped by 1 base and J by 0 bases, with 7 bases between them. This CDR3 has 15 residues. Germline V gene lookup returns CDR1 SGHTA and CDR2 FQGNSA. The CDR3 region is CASSLESSSYNEQFF. Written as DNA, the CDR3 is TGTGCCAGCAGCTTAGAAAGTAGCTCCTACAATGAGCAGTTCTTC. Full variable domain (remainder filled in from reference TRBV7-2 and TRBJ2-1): GAGVSQSPSNKVTEKGKDVELRCDPISGHTALYWYRQSLGQGLEFLIYFQGNSAPDKSGLPSDRFSAERTGGSVSTLTIQRTQQEDSAVYLCASSLESSSYNEQFFGPGTRLTVL.

This clonotype was seen more than once but under ten times. The chain recombines TRBV20-1 with TRBJ2-7; 8 bases match TRBD1. Germline lookup yields CDR1 DFQATT and CDR2 SNEGSKA (reference sequence). CDR3 length: 14 amino acids. The V and J ends lost 5 bases and 0 bases, in that order; junction bases with no gene match: 6. The CDR3 DNA is TGCAGTGCTCCTCGGGACAGGTTCTCCTACGAGCAGTACTTC. This sequence encodes CSAPRDRFSYEQYF.

V and J are TRBV7-8 and TRBJ2-3; perhaps TRBD1 as D (6 bases). From germline, CDR1 is SGHVS and CDR2 FQNEAQ. This CDR3 is built from 15 residues. Trimming took 2 bases from V and 2 from J, leaving 11 bases between them. CDR3 bases: TGTGCCAGCAGCTTACGACTGGGGGCCACAGATACGCAGTATTTT. Protein product: CASSLRLGATDTQYF.